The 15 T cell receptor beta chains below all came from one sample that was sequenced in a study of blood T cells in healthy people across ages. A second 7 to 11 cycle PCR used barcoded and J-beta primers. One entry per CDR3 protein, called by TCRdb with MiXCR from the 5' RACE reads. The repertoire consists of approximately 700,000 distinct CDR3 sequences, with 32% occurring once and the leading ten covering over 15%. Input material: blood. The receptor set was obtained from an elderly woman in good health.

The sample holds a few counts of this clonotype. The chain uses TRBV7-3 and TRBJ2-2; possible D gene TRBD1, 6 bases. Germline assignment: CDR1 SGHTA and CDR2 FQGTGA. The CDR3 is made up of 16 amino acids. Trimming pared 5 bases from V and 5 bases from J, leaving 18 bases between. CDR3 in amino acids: CASSPLKGGETGELFF. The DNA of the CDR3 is TGTGCCAGCAGCCCCCTGAAAGGGGGTGAAACCGGGGAGCTGTTTTTT.

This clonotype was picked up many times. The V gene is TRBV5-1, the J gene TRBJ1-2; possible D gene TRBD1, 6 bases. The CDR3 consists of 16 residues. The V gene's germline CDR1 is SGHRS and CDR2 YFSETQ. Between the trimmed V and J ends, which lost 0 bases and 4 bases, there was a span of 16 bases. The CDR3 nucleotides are TGCGCCAGCAGCTTGGAATGGGGGTCGACAGGCTATGGCTACACCTTC. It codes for CASSLEWGSTGYGYTF.

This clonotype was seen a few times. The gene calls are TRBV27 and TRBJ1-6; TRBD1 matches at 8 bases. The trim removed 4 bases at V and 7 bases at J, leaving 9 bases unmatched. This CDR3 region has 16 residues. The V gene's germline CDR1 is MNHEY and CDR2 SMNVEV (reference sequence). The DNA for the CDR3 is TGTGCCAGCAGTTCGACCAACAGGGGGAGGAATTCACCCCTCCACTTT. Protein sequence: CASSSTNRGRNSPLHF.

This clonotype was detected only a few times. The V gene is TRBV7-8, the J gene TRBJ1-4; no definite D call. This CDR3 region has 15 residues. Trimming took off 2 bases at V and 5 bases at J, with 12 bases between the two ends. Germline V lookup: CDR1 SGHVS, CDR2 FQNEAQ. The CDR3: CASSLLPGLNEKLFF. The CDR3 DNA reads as TGTGCCAGCAGCTTACTCCCGGGTTTAAATGAAAAACTGTTTTTT.

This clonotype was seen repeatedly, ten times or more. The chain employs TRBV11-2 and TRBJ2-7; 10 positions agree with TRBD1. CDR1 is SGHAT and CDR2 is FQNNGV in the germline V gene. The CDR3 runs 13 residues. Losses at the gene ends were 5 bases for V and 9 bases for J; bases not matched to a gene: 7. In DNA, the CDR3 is TGTGCCAGCAGCCGGACAGGGGGGGCCGCGCAGTACTTC. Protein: CASSRTGGAAQYF.

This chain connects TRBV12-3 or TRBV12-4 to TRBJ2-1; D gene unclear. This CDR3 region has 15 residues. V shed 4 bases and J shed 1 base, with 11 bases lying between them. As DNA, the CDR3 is TGTGCCAGCAGTTACCGGGTAGCATCCTACAATGAGCAGTTCTTC. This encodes CASSYRVASYNEQFF.

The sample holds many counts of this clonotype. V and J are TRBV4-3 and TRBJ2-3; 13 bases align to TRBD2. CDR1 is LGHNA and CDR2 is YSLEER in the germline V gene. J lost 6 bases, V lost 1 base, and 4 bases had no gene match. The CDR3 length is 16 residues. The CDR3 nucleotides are TGCGCCAGCAGCCAAGTAACTAGCGGGGGGGCGGATACGCAGTATTTT. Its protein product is CASSQVTSGGADTQYF.

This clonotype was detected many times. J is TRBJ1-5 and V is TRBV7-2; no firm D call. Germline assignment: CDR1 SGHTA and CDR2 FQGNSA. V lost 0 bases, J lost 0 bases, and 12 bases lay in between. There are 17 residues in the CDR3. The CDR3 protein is CASSLAARELSNQPQHF. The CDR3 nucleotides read TGTGCCAGCAGCTTAGCAGCCCGTGAACTTAGCAATCAGCCCCAGCATTTT.

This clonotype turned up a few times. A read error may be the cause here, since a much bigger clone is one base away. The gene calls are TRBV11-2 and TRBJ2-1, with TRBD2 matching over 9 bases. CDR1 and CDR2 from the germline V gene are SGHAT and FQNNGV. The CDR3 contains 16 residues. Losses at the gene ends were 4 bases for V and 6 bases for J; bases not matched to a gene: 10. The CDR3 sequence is CASSSDRGRGGNEQFF. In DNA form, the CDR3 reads TGTGCCAGCAGCTCAGATCGCGGGAGGGGGGGCAATGAGCAGTTCTTC.

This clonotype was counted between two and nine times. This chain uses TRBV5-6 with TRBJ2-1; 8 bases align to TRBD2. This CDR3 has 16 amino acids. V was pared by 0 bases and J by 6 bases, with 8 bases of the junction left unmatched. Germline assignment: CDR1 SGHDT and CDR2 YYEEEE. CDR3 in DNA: TGTGCCAGCAGCTTGGGGGGATGGACTAGCCTCAATGAGCAGTTCTTC. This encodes CASSLGGWTSLNEQFF.

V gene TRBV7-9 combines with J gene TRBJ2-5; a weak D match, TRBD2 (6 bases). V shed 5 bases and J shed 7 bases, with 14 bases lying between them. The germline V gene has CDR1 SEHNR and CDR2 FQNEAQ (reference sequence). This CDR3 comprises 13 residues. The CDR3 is CASSPYMGGTQYF. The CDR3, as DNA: TGTGCCAGCAGCCCGTACATGGGGGGGACCCAGTACTTC.

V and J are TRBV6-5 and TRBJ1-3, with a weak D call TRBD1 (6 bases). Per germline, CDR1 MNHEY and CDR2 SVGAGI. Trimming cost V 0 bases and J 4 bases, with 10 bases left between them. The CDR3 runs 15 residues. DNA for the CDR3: TGTGCCAGCAGTTACTCGGGGGGGCGAGGAAACACCATATATTTT. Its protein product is CASSYSGGRGNTIYF.

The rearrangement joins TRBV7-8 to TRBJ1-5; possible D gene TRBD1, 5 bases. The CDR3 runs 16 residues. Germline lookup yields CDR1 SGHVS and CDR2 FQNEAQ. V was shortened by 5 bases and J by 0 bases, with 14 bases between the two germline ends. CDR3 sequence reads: CASSPLGQISNQPQHF. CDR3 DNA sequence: TGTGCCAGCAGCCCGCTGGGGCAGATTAGCAATCAGCCCCAGCATTTT.

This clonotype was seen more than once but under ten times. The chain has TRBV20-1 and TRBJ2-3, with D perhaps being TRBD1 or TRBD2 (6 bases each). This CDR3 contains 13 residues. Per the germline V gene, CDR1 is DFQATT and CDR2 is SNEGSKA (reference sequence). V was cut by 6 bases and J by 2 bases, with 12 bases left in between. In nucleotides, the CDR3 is TGCAGTGCCTCTCCGGGGGCCACAGATACGCAGTATTTT. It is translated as CSASPGATDTQYF.

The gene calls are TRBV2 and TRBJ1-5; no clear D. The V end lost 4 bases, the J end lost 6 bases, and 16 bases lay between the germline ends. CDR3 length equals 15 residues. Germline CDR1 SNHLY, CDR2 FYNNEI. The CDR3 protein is CASSGVPGVGQPQHF. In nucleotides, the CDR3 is TGTGCCAGCAGTGGAGTCCCGGGAGTGGGTCAGCCCCAGCATTTT.